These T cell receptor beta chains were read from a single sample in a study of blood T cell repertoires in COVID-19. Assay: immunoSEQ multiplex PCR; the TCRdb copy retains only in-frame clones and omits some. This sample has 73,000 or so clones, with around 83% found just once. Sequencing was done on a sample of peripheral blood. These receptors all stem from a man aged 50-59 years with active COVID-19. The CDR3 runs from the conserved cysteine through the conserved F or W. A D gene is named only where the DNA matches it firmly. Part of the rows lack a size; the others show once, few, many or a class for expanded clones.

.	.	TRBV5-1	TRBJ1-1	TGCGCCAGCAGCTTGGTCACAGGGAACACTGAAGCTTTCTTT	CASSLVTGNTEAFF
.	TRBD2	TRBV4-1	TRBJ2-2	TGCGCCAGCAGCCGTGAAATTAGCGGGGGTAACACCGGGGAGCTGTTTTTT	CASSREISGGNTGELFF
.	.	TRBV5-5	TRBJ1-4	TGTGCCAGCAGCCCGGCGGCAGTTGCAACTAATGAAAAACTGTTTTTT	CASSPAAVATNEKLFF
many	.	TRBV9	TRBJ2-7	TGTGCCAGCAGCGCGCTAACAGGGTCCTACGAGCAGTACTTC	CASSALTGSYEQYF
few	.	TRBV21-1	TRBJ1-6	TGTGCCAGCAGGTTGGACAGGGGGCTCAATTCACCCCTCCACTTT	CASRLDRGLNSPLHF
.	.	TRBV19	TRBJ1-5	TGTGCCAGTAGTGACACCCCACTCATCGGGCCCCAGCATTTT	CASSDTPLIGPQHF
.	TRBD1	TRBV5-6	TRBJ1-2	TGTGCCAGCAGAGACAGGGGGGGCTATGGCTACACCTTC	CASRDRGGYGYTF
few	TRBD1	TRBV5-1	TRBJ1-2	TGCGCCAGCAGCTCCGGACAGGGGGAAGCCAATCGCTACACCTTC	CASSSGQGEANRYTF
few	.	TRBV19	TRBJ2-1	TGTGCCAGTAGTATAGGGGAAGGGGGTGAAGATGAGCAGTTCTTC	CASSIGEGGEDEQFF
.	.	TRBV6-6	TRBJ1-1	TGTGCCAGCAGTTACCCAACTGAAGCTTTCTTT	CASSYPTEAFF
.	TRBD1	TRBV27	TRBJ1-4	TGTGCCGCCTTGGACAGGCATAATGAAAAACTGTTTTTT	CAALDRHNEKLFF
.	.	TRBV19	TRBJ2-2	TGTGCCAGTAGTCCCACATATAGCCGGTTAGTAACCGGGGAGCTGTTTTTT	CASSPTYSRLVTGELFF
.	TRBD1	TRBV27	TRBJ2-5	TGTGCCAGCAGTTTAACGACAGGGGGCGAGACCCAGTACTTC	CASSLTTGGETQYF
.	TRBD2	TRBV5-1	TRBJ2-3	TGCGCCAGCAGCCCGCTACTAGCGGGGGGCCCAGATACGCAGTATTTT	CASSPLLAGGPDTQYF
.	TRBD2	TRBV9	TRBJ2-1	TGTGCCAGCAGGACTAGCGGGGGGACCGGTGAGCAGTTCTTC	CASRTSGGTGEQFF
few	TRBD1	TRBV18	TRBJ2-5	TGTGCCAGCTCACCCGCAGGGGGCTCCCAAGAGACCCAGTACTTC	CASSPAGGSQETQYF
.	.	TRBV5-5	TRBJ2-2	TGTGCCAGCAGCTCGGGACTTCTTAGGACCGGGGAGCTGTTTTTT	CASSSGLLRTGELFF
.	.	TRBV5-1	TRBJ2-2	TGCGCCAGCAGCTTGATACGGGGAGGTAACTTTGGGGAGCTGTTTTTT	CASSLIRGGNFGELFF
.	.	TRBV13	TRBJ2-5	TGTGCCAGCAGTCCTTCGGACAGACAAGAGACCCAGTACTTC	CASSPSDRQETQYF
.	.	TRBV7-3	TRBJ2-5	TGTGCCAGCAGCGGAGGGGGCGGAGGGAAAGAGACCCAGTACTTC	CASSGGGGGKETQYF
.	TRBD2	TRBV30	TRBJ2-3	TGTGCCTGGATGCGCGGGAGTGCAGATACGCAGTATTTT	CAWMRGSADTQYF
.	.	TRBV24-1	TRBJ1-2	TGTGCCACCAGTGATTTAACCGACAGGCATAATGGCTACACCTTC	CATSDLTDRHNGYTF
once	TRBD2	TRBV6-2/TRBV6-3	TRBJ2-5	TGTGCCAGCAGTTACTCGACCGGGGGGGTGGAGGAGACCCAGTACTTC	CASSYSTGGVEETQYF
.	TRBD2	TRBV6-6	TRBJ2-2	TGTGCCGGACGAATAGCGGGGGGAACCGGGGAGCTGTTTTTT	CAGRIAGGTGELFF
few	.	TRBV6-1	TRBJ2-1	TGTGCCAGCAGTGAAGCGTTCCCGGGGAGCGACAATGAGCAGTTCTTC	CASSEAFPGSDNEQFF
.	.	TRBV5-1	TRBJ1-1	TGCGCCAGTCACGACAGGACGGACACTGAAGCTTTCTTT	CASHDRTDTEAFF
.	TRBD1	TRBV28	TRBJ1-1	TGTGCCAGCAGTTGGACAGGGGCGGGGACTGAAGCTTTCTTT	CASSWTGAGTEAFF
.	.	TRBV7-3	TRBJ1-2	TGTGCCAGCAGCTCACGGGCGGGCGAAGGCTACACCTTC	CASSSRAGEGYTF
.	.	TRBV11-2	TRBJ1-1	TGTGCCAGCTCTCACGGCTCAGGTAAAGCTTTCTTT	CASSHGSGKAFF
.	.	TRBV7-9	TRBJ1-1	TGTGCCAGCAGCCAAATAGATTTGCTGCAGGGCAGAAACACTGAAGCTTTCTTT	CASSQIDLLQGRNTEAFF
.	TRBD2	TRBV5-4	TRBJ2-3	TGTGCCAGCACCTTAGATTATAGCGGGAGTACAGATACGCAGTATTTT	CASTLDYSGSTDTQYF
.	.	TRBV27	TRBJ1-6	TGTGCCAGCAGCATGGGTGGGTTCAGGAATAATTCACCCCTCCACTTT	CASSMGGFRNNSPLHF
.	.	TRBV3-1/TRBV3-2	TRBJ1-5	TGTGCCAGCAGTCTACAAATGGGCGAGCCCCAGCATTTT	CASSLQMGEPQHF
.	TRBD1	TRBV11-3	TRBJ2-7	TGTGCCAGCAGCCTCTCCGACAGGGGCGAGCAGTACTTC	CASSLSDRGEQYF
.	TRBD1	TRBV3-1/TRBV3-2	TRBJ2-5	TGTGCCAGCAGCCAAGGGGACAGGGGTGGGGAGACCCAGTACTTC	CASSQGDRGGETQYF
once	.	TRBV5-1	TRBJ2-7	TGCGCCAGCAGCCCGACAGTACCCGCCTACGAGCAGTACTTC	CASSPTVPAYEQYF
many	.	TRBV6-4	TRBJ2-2	TGTGCCAGCAGTTCCACGAACACCGGGGAGCTGTTTTTT	CASSSTNTGELFF
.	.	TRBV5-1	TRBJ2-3	TGCGCCAGCGCCCGGGGAGGGGGAAGCACAGATACGCAGTATTTT	CASARGGGSTDTQYF
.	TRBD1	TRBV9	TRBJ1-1	TGTGCCAGCGGAGGTGCTCCGCCGAAGGGACAGGCGAACACTGAAGCTTTCTTT	CASGGAPPKGQANTEAFF
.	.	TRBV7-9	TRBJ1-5	TGTGCCAGCAGCCAGGACACACATCAGCCCCAGCATTTT	CASSQDTHQPQHF
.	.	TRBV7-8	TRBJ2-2	TGTGCCAGCACTTCTAGCAGACTCACCGGGGAGCTGTTTTTT	CASTSSRLTGELFF
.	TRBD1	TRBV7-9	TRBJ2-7	TGTGCCAGCAGCACCCTGACAGGGCTCGAGCAGTACTTC	CASSTLTGLEQYF